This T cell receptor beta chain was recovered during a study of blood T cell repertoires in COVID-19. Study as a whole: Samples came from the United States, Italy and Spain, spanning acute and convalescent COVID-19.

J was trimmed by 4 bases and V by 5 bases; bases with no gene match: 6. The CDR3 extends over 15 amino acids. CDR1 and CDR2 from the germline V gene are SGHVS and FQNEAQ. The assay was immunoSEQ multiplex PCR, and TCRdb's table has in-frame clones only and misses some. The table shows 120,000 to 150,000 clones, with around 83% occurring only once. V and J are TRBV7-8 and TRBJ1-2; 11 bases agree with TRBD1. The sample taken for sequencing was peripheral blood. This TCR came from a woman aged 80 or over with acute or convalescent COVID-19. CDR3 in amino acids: CASSTRTGGGYGYTF. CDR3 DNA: TGTGCCAGCAGCACGAGGACAGGGGGCGGCTATGGCTACACCTTC.